The next 18 T cell receptor beta chains were all read from a single sample in a study of T cells in Graves' hyperthyroidism and ophthalmopathy. Researchers took RNA transcripts and amplified the TCR beta CDR3 regions from them. HTBI primers drove first-round RT-PCR of the TCR CDR3. Each CDR3 protein is one row after TCRdb ran MiXCR on the multiplex PCR reads. The sample includes around 440,000 distinct CDR3 sequences, 15% to 19% of them seen just once. Sample: blood. These receptors came from a woman in her late teens or twenties with Graves' hyperthyroidism.

This clonotype was seen repeatedly, ten times or more. This chain joins TRBV3-1 and TRBJ1-6; no definite D call. Germline V gene data show CDR1 as LGHDT and CDR2 as YNNKEL (reference sequence). V was trimmed by 0 bases and J by 14 bases, leaving 11 bases between them. CDR3 length: 13 amino acids. This chain's CDR3 is CASSQDIGKTLHF. DNA of the CDR3: TGTGCCAGCAGCCAAGATATAGGGAAGACCCTCCACTTT. Filled out from reference TRBV3-1 and TRBJ1-6, the complete variable domain reads DTAVSQTPKYLVTQMGNDKSIKCEQNLGHDTMYWYKQDSKKFLKIMFSYNNKELIINETVPNRFSPKSPDKAHLNLHINSLELGDSAVYFCASSQDIGKTLHFGNGTRLTVT.

This clonotype has a count of ten or more. The chain uses TRBV7-9 and TRBJ2-7; D gene ambiguous. The V and J ends lost 5 bases and 1 base respectively, with 9 bases between them. The CDR3 sequence is 13 residues long. CDR1 is SEHNR and CDR2 is FQNEAQ in the germline V gene (reference sequence). The CDR3 DNA reads TGTGCCAGCAGCCCTTCGGCGTCCTACGAGCAGTACTTC. Its protein is CASSPSASYEQYF.

This clonotype was counted ten times or more. This chain joins TRBV24-1 and TRBJ2-1; D is possibly TRBD1 or TRBD2 (5 bases each). Germline V gene sequence: CDR1 KGHDR, CDR2 SFDVKD. CDR3 length: 15 residues. Trimming cost V 4 bases and J 4 bases, with 13 bases left between them. The CDR3 DNA sequence: TGTGCCACCAGTGACCGGGACGGGAATTACAATGAGCAGTTCTTC. Protein product: CATSDRDGNYNEQFF.

The rearrangement joins TRBV27 to TRBJ1-1, with a tentative D call TRBD1 (5 bases). The CDR3 runs to 14 residues. V was cut by 5 bases and J by 2 bases, with 12 bases left in between. Germline-derived CDR1 and CDR2 are MNHEY and SMNVEV (reference sequence). CDR3: CASSTIGHNTEAFF. In DNA, the CDR3 is TGTGCCAGCAGTACCATTGGACACAACACTGAAGCTTTCTTT.

In this sample, this clonotype turned up many times. This sequence joins TRBV9 and TRBJ2-3, with TRBD2 identical over 7 bases. The trim removed 3 bases at V and 9 bases at J, leaving 7 bases unmatched. The germline V gene encodes CDR1 SGDLS and CDR2 YYNGEE. The CDR3 length is 13 residues. The CDR3 DNA reads as TGTGCCAGCAGCGGGAACACAGCGGGGACGCAGTATTTT. It specifies CASSGNTAGTQYF.

This clonotype was seen ten or more times. The genes are TRBV12-5 and TRBJ2-1; D is unclear. Looked up from germline, CDR1 is LGHNT and CDR2 is FRNRAP. V was cut by 0 bases and J by 8 bases, with 8 bases left in between. This CDR3 is built from 13 residues. CDR3: CASGLVKPHEQFF. CDR3 in DNA: TGTGCTAGTGGTTTGGTAAAGCCGCATGAGCAGTTCTTC. The whole variable domain, remainder taken from reference TRBV12-5 and TRBJ2-1, is DARVTQTPRHKVTEMGQEVTMRCQPILGHNTVFWYRQTMMQGLELLAYFRNRAPLDDSGMPKDRFSAEMPDATLATLKIQPSEPRDSAVYFCASGLVKPHEQFFGPGTRLTVL.

The table lists this clonotype with many counts. The chain is built from TRBV12-3 or TRBV12-4 and TRBJ2-1; no clear D. With 6 bases removed from V and 2 bases from J, the gap between germline ends came to 14 bases. The CDR3 has 15 residues. CDR3 sequence (DNA): TGTGCCAGCAGAATACACACTTCTCCCTACAATGAGCAGTTCTTC. This gives the protein CASRIHTSPYNEQFF.

The rearrangement links TRBV6-1 to TRBJ2-5; D assignment may be TRBD1 or TRBD2 (5 bases each). Trimming pared 6 bases from V and 3 bases from J, leaving 14 bases between. The germline V gene has CDR1 MNHNS and CDR2 SASEGT. The CDR3 loop spans 14 amino acids. Here the CDR3 reads CASRNGKGKETQYF. The CDR3 region has the DNA TGTGCCAGCAGGAACGGGAAGGGGAAAGAGACCCAGTACTTC.

This clonotype was detected many times. The rearrangement uses TRBV2 and TRBJ1-2; 8 nucleotides match TRBD1. The CDR3 length is 16 residues. The V segment lost 10 bases and the J segment 3 bases; nucleotides outside the gene matches: 16. From germline, CDR1 is SNHLY and CDR2 FYNNEI. CDR3 region: CATEWARQGTHYGYTF. The CDR3 DNA follows: TGTGCCACCGAGTGGGCACGACAGGGGACCCACTATGGCTACACCTTC.

This clonotype has ten or more counts. The rearrangement uses TRBV12-3 or TRBV12-4 and TRBJ1-6; D is undetermined. The ends were cut back, 6 bases at V and 10 bases at J, with 10 bases in the middle. The length of the CDR3 is 12 residues. CDR3 in DNA: TGTGCCAGCAGGAGTAGAGGGTCACCCCTCCACTTT. It yields the protein CASRSRGSPLHF.

There are many counts of this clonotype. The genes are TRBV7-9 and TRBJ2-1; 8 bases fit TRBD2. The CDR3 contains 15 residues. V was pared by 2 bases and J by 3 bases, with 3 bases of the junction left unmatched. The germline V gene encodes CDR1 SEHNR and CDR2 FQNEAQ (reference sequence). The CDR3 DNA is TGTGCCAGCAGCTTATTGACTAGCGACTACAATGAGCAGTTCTTC. It codes for CASSLLTSDYNEQFF.

This clonotype was seen ten or more times. The genes are TRBV12-3 or TRBV12-4 and TRBJ1-3, with D perhaps matching TRBD1 (6 bases). The CDR3 runs to 14 residues. Trimming removed 2 bases from V and 2 bases from J, with 7 bases in between. The CDR3: CASSLRGTGNTIYF. CDR3 nucleotide sequence: TGTGCCAGCAGTTTAAGGGGGACTGGAAACACCATATATTTT.

This clonotype has only a few counts. The genes are TRBV30 and TRBJ2-7; D is perhaps TRBD2 (7 bases). Deletions cut 8 bases from V and 2 bases from J, with 22 bases between. This CDR3 has 15 residues. Germline lookup yields CDR1 GTSNPN and CDR2 SVGIG (reference sequence). This chain's CDR3 is CAGGGLIGSAYEQYF. In DNA form, the CDR3 reads TGTGCCGGGGGGGGCCTCATCGGAAGCGCCTACGAGCAGTACTTC.

In its sample, this clonotype was seen once. The chain recombines TRBV30 with TRBJ1-5; D uncertain. This CDR3 region has 13 residues. CDR1 is GTSNPN, CDR2 SVGIG, per germline (reference sequence). The V gene lost 1 base and the J gene lost 4 bases, with 8 bases spanning the gap. The CDR3 region is CAWSEEGNQPQHF. CDR3 in DNA: TGTGCCTGGAGTGAGGAGGGAAATCAGCCCCAGCATTTT.

The chain carries TRBV4-1 and TRBJ2-1; no firm D call. The germline gives CDR1 MGHRA, CDR2 YSYEKL. The CDR3 is made up of 16 amino acids. Trimming took 2 bases from V and 8 from J, leaving 19 bases between them. DNA for the CDR3: TGCGCCAGCAGCCAAATCGACCTCCTAACGTGGGATGAGCAGTTCTTC. Its translation: CASSQIDLLTWDEQFF.

This clonotype showed up many times. V gene TRBV11-2 combines with J gene TRBJ2-1; 8 bases are shared with TRBD2. The CDR3 length is 16 residues. Germline V gene sequence: CDR1 SGHAT, CDR2 FQNNGV. Unmatched junction bases numbered 10, after V lost 1 base and J lost 8 bases. CDR3 DNA: TGTGCCAGCAGCTTAGCCGGCGGGGGGCCGGGTGATGAGCAGTTCTTC. Its protein product is CASSLAGGGPGDEQFF. Using reference TRBV11-2 and TRBJ2-1 for the parts outside the CDR3, the full variable domain is EAGVAQSPRYKIIEKRQSVAFWCNPISGHATLYWYQQILGQGPKLLIQFQNNGVVDDSQLPKDRFSAERLKGVDSTLKIQPAKLEDSAVYLCASSLAGGGPGDEQFFGPGTRLTVL.

The sample holds many counts of this clonotype. The CDR3 nucleotides read TGTGCCAGCAGCCACTCCGGGACAGGGTTAACCTATGGCTACACCTTC. This codes for CASSHSGTGLTYGYTF. The chain uses TRBV3-1 and TRBJ1-2; TRBD1 matches 9 bases. The CDR3 is 16 amino acids. Germline assignment: CDR1 LGHDT and CDR2 YNNKEL (reference sequence). J gave up 4 bases and V 3 bases, and 9 bases lay outside the gene matches.

This clonotype was observed a handful of times. V is TRBV19 and J is TRBJ2-3, with D unclear. From germline, CDR1 is LNHDA and CDR2 SQIVND (reference sequence). Deletions cut 4 bases from V and 4 bases from J, with 12 bases between. CDR3 length: 14 residues. The CDR3 sequence: CASSSQVGSDTQYF. The CDR3 bases are TGTGCCAGTAGTAGCCAGGTCGGGTCAGATACGCAGTATTTT.